This TCR beta chain derives from a study of blood T cell repertoires in COVID-19. Per germline, CDR1 ENHRY and CDR2 SYGVKD. The CDR3 loop spans 14 amino acids. V lost 3 bases to trimming and J lost 5 bases, with 13 bases between them. The repertoire was sequenced with immunoSEQ multiplex PCR; TCRdb's copy has only in-frame clones and lacks some. The sample consists of roughly 290,000 clones, roughly 84% of them appearing once. The sample was peripheral blood. This chain links TRBV10-3 with TRBJ2-5, with D tentatively TRBD1 (5 bases). This TCR was recovered from a person aged 70 to 80 with COVID-19, enrolled during active disease. The CDR3 region has the DNA TGTGCCATCAGTGAATCTGGCAGGGCTGAGACCCAGTACTTC. It codes for CAISESGRAETQYF.